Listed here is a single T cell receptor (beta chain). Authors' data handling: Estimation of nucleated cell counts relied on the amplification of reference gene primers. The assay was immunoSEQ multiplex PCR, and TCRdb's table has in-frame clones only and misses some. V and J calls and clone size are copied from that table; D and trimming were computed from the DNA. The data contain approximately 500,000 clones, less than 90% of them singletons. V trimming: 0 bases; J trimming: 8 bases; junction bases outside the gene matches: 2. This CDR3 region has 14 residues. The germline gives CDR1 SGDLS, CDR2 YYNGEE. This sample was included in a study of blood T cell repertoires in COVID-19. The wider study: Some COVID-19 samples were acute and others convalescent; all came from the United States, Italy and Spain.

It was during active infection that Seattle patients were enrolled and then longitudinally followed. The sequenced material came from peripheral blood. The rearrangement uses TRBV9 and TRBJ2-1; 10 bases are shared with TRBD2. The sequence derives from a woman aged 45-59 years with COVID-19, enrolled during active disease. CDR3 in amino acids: CASSVGLAGYEQFF. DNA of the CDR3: TGTGCCAGCAGCGTAGGACTAGCGGGCTATGAGCAGTTCTTC.